One sample yielded the 23 T cell receptor beta chains listed below, sequenced in a study of blood T cell repertoires in COVID-19. Clones were read by immunoSEQ multiplex PCR, and TCRdb kept only the in-frame ones, dropping some. The sample holds approximately 500,000 clones, roughly 89% seen once. The sequencing sample was made of peripheral blood. All receptors derive from a man aged 18 to 29 with COVID-19, enrolled during active disease.

About this clone: The sample holds other DNA sequences that translate to the same CDR3. The chain has TRBV7-9 and TRBJ1-1, with TRBD1 as a possible D gene (6 bases). The V gene lost 5 bases and the J gene lost 0 bases, with 10 bases spanning the gap. Germline CDR1 and CDR2: SEHNR and FQNEAQ (reference sequence). The CDR3 has 14 amino acids. The CDR3 DNA follows: TGTGCCAGCAGCCCACAGGGACTGAACACTGAAGCTTTCTTT. It yields the protein CASSPQGLNTEAFF.

This clone was found once. The chain carries TRBV19 and TRBJ2-3; perhaps TRBD2 as D (5 bases). V lost 5 bases and J 2 bases, leaving 14 bases between the germline ends. There are 15 residues in the CDR3. CDR1 is LNHDA and CDR2 is SQIVND in the germline V gene (reference sequence). The CDR3 sequence: CASSVGLANTDTQYF. The CDR3 DNA is TGTGCCAGTAGTGTAGGACTGGCCAACACAGATACGCAGTATTTT.

The chain links TRBV7-8 to TRBJ2-5; maybe TRBD2 (6 bases). In germline, CDR1 is SGHVS, CDR2 FQNEAQ. V shed 4 bases and J shed 2 bases, with 11 bases lying between them. The CDR3 spans 14 residues. The CDR3 region is CASSSGTLQETQYF. CDR3 bases: TGTGCCAGCAGCTCGGGGACTTTACAAGAGACCCAGTACTTC.

The chain has TRBV10-3 and TRBJ2-7; TRBD1 aligns across 9 bases. This CDR3 has 15 amino acids. V dropped 6 bases and J dropped 5; count of bases not matched to a gene: 11. The V gene's germline CDR1 is ENHRY and CDR2 SYGVKD. The CDR3 sequence: CAIRNGQGRNDEQYF. The CDR3, as DNA: TGTGCCATCAGAAATGGACAGGGGAGAAATGACGAGCAGTACTTC.

The chain combines TRBV6-5 with TRBJ2-3; TRBD2 aligns across 7 bases. J lost 2 bases, V lost 5 bases, and 4 bases had no gene match. The CDR3 spans 14 residues. The germline V gene has CDR1 MNHEY and CDR2 SVGAGI. The CDR3 is CASSLADPTDTQYF. In DNA, the CDR3 is TGTGCCAGCAGTCTAGCGGATCCCACAGATACGCAGTATTTT.

The chain recombines TRBV12-3 or TRBV12-4 with TRBJ2-1; tentatively, D is TRBD1 (6 bases). The CDR3 consists of 13 residues. With 6 bases removed from V and 5 bases from J, the gap between germline ends came to 11 bases. This CDR3 reads CASRGATHNEQFF. CDR3 nucleotide sequence: TGTGCCAGCAGGGGGGCGACTCACAATGAGCAGTTCTTC.

This chain connects TRBV13 to TRBJ2-7, with 10 nucleotides matching TRBD2. The CDR3 contains 16 residues. Germline CDR1 is PRHDT and CDR2 is FYEKMQ (reference sequence). V shed 4 bases, J shed 4 bases, and the junction held 10 bases outside the gene matches. CDR3 nucleotides: TGTGCCAGCAGCTACACCGGGACTAGCGTGGGATACGAGCAGTACTTC. This codes for CASSYTGTSVGYEQYF.

V and J are TRBV6-4 and TRBJ2-7; the D is unclear. V was clipped by 1 base and J by 7 bases, with 20 bases between them. CDR1 MRHNA and CDR2 SNTAGT come from the germline V gene. The CDR3 contains 16 residues. Written as DNA, the CDR3 is TGTGCCAGCAGTGACTTTAAGTGCCCTACGCAACCTGAGCAGTACTTC. Amino acid sequence: CASSDFKCPTQPEQYF.

This sequence joins TRBV18 and TRBJ2-7, with 12 positions matching TRBD1. V was clipped by 4 bases and J by 4 bases; unmatched bases: 2. Germline V gives CDR1 KGHSH, CDR2 LQKENI. The CDR3 extends over 14 amino acids. The CDR3 DNA is TGTGCCAGCTCACAGGGACAGGGGGCTTACGAGCAGTACTTC. This sequence encodes CASSQGQGAYEQYF.

The gene calls are TRBV2 and TRBJ1-1; 8 bases line up with TRBD1. After removal of 3 bases from V and 3 bases from J, the junction contained 6 bases not matched to a gene. This CDR3 spans 15 amino acids. The V gene's germline CDR1 is SNHLY and CDR2 FYNNEI. The CDR3 region has the DNA TGTGCCAGCAGTGAGCTTGGACAGGGCCACACTGAAGCTTTCTTT. Translation gives CASSELGQGHTEAFF.

This chain joins TRBV5-5 and TRBJ2-4, with 8 bases identical to TRBD2. This CDR3 spans 17 amino acids. The germline gives CDR1 SGHKS, CDR2 YYEKEE (reference sequence). The V segment lost 2 bases and the J segment 0 bases; nucleotides outside the gene matches: 7. CDR3 amino acids: CASSFTPSGLAKNIQYF. In nucleotides, the CDR3 is TGTGCCAGCAGCTTTACTCCTAGCGGGTTAGCCAAAAACATTCAGTACTTC. The full variable domain, with the rest looked up from reference TRBV5-5 and TRBJ2-4, is DAGVTQSPTHLIKTRGQQVTLRCSPISGHKSVSWYQQVLGQGPQFIFQYYEKEERGRGNFPDRFSARQFPNYSSELNVNALLLGDSALYLCASSFTPSGLAKNIQYFGAGTRLSVL.

J is TRBJ1-2 and V is TRBV5-1; maybe TRBD1 (6 bases). Per the germline V gene, CDR1 is SGHRS and CDR2 is YFSETQ. CDR3 size: 14 residues. Trimming cost V 4 bases and J 1 base, with 11 bases left between them. The chain's CDR3 is CASSPGTLNYGYTF. CDR3 nucleotide sequence: TGCGCCAGCAGCCCCGGGACACTTAACTATGGCTACACCTTC.

For this clone: Compared with germline, one end of the junction differs, possibly owing to a read error. The V and J genes are TRBV19 and TRBJ2-1; 8 bases fit TRBD2. CDR1 is LNHDA, CDR2 SQIVND, per germline (reference sequence). The CDR3 contains 15 residues. The CDR3 sequence is CASSINGRAYNEQFF. The CDR3 region has the DNA TGTGCCAGTAGTATAAACGGGAGGGCCTATAATGAGCAGTTCTTC.

The V gene is TRBV11-2, the J gene TRBJ2-2; perhaps TRBD2 as D (5 bases). CDR1 SGHAT and CDR2 FQNNGV come from the germline V gene. This CDR3 has 14 amino acids. With 3 bases removed from V and 6 bases from J, the gap between germline ends came to 11 bases. For the CDR3, the DNA is TGTGCCAGCAGCTTCCGAGGGTTCGCCGGGGAGCTGTTTTTT. Encoded protein: CASSFRGFAGELFF.

This chain uses TRBV5-1 with TRBJ2-7; D gene uncertain. The CDR3 loop spans 11 amino acids. The ends were cut back, 5 bases at V and 2 bases at J, with 5 bases in the middle. The V gene's germline CDR1 is SGHRS and CDR2 YFSETQ. The CDR3 nucleotides read TGCGCCAGCAGGTCGGCCTACGAGCAGTACTTC. Its translation: CASRSAYEQYF. Full variable domain (remainder filled in from reference TRBV5-1 and TRBJ2-7): KAGVTQTPRYLIKTRGQQVTLSCSPISGHRSVSWYQQTPGQGLQFLFEYFSETQRNKGNFPGRFSGRQFSNSRSEMNVSTLELGDSALYLCASRSAYEQYFGPGTRLTVT.

This chain uses TRBV5-6 with TRBJ2-2; the match to TRBD1 covers 8 bases. This CDR3 region has 17 residues. Trimming took 4 bases from V and 1 from J; bases not matched to a gene: 9. Looked up from germline, CDR1 is SGHDT and CDR2 is YYEEEE. CDR3 DNA sequence: TGTGCCAGCAGCGGACAGGGTAGGCTGTTGAACACCGGGGAGCTGTTTTTT. Protein sequence: CASSGQGRLLNTGELFF.

This clone was counted a single time. This chain's CDR3 is CASRRTSGGNEQFF. For the CDR3, the DNA is TGTGCCAGCAGAAGGACTAGCGGGGGCAATGAGCAGTTCTTC. The V call is TRBV6-5, the J call TRBJ2-1; 13 nucleotides agree with TRBD2. The J segment lost 6 bases and the V segment lost 6 bases, leaving 2 bases of the junction unmatched. CDR1 is MNHEY, CDR2 SVGAGI, per germline. The CDR3 is 14 residues long.

The chain couples TRBV25-1 to TRBJ1-1, with no clear D. CDR3 size: 15 residues. V lost 6 bases to trimming and J lost 3 bases, with 17 bases between them. Germline CDR1 MGHDK, CDR2 SYGVNS. This CDR3 is CASRAGSPLDTEAFF. The CDR3 nucleotides are TGTGCCAGCAGGGCCGGGAGCCCCTTGGACACTGAAGCTTTCTTT. Full variable domain (remainder filled in from reference TRBV25-1 and TRBJ1-1): EADIYQTPRYLVIGTGKKITLECSQTMGHDKMYWYQQDPGMELHLIHYSYGVNSTEKGDLSSESTVSRIRTEHFPLTLESARPSHTSQYLCASRAGSPLDTEAFFGQGTRLTVV.

The chain links TRBV5-4 to TRBJ2-3; a weak D match, TRBD1 (5 bases). Germline loops: CDR1 SGHNT, CDR2 YYREEE (reference sequence). The CDR3 is made up of 13 amino acids. With 1 base removed from V and 6 bases from J, the gap between germline ends came to 9 bases. The CDR3, as DNA: TGTGCCAGCAGCTTGAGTGGGGCCGATACGCAGTATTTT. This gives the protein CASSLSGADTQYF.

The chain couples TRBV28 to TRBJ2-2; D remains ambiguous. In germline, CDR1 is MDHEN, CDR2 SYDVKM. Deletions cut 10 bases from V and 7 bases from J, with 10 bases between. The CDR3 spans 11 residues. CDR3 coding DNA: TGTGCCACTACGATTGGCGGGGAGCTGTTTTTT. Encoded protein: CATTIGGELFF. Looking up the rest from reference TRBV28 and TRBJ2-2 gives the full variable domain: DVKVTQSSRYLVKRTGEKVFLECVQDMDHENMFWYRQDPGLGLRLIYFSYDVKMKEKGDIPEGYSVSREKKERFSLILESASTNQTSMYLCATTIGGELFFGEGSRLTVL.

CDR3 nucleotides: TGCGCCAGCAGCTTGTCAGGCTCGATTATGAACACTGAAGCTTTCTTT. It codes for CASSLSGSIMNTEAFF. The rearrangement joins TRBV5-1 to TRBJ1-1, with no clear D. There are 16 residues in the CDR3. CDR1 SGHRS and CDR2 YFSETQ come from the germline V gene. The V end lost 1 base, the J end lost 0 bases, and 13 bases lay between the germline ends.

This clone was picked up one time. V gene TRBV30 combines with J gene TRBJ2-6; D is possibly TRBD1 (5 bases). Trimming left V 2 bases short and J 4 bases short, with 9 bases between. CDR3 length: 14 amino acids. Germline CDR1 is GTSNPN and CDR2 is SVGIG (reference sequence). The CDR3 loop is CAWSQGVGANVLTF. In DNA, the CDR3 is TGTGCCTGGAGTCAAGGGGTCGGGGCCAACGTCCTGACTTTC.

This clone was observed a few times. The rearrangement joins TRBV10-3 to TRBJ2-2; tentative D call: TRBD2 (7 bases). Germline CDR1 reads ENHRY; CDR2 reads SYGVKD. The CDR3 length is 15 residues. Trimming pared 2 bases from V and 3 bases from J, leaving 10 bases between. The CDR3 DNA sequence: TGTGCCATCAGTGAGATAGGGGGGGACACCGGGGAGCTGTTTTTT. It encodes CAISEIGGDTGELFF.